This passage covers 21 T cell receptor beta chains from one sample sequenced in a study of Graves' ophthalmopathy and Graves' hyperthyroidism. RNA served as the template for amplifying TCR beta CDR3 regions. HTBI-primed first-round RT-PCR preceded second-round multiplex PCR. MiXCR was run by TCRdb on the multiplex PCR reads, yielding one entry per CDR3 protein. Here the sample spans roughly 480,000 distinct CDR3 sequences, around 14% being singletons. What was sequenced was blood. These receptors were taken from a woman aged 25-40 years with Graves' ophthalmopathy.

This clonotype was seen at least ten times. V usage is TRBV6-4 and J usage is TRBJ2-2; D remains unclear. From germline, CDR1 is MRHNA and CDR2 SNTAGT. V lost 6 bases to trimming and J lost 4 bases, with 12 bases between them. CDR3 length equals 14 residues. The CDR3 bases are TGTGCCAGCAGCCCTGAGCTTGGCACCGGGGAGCTGTTTTTT. Protein: CASSPELGTGELFF.

This clonotype was counted ten times or more. The chain combines TRBV2 with TRBJ2-2; D might be TRBD2 (5 bases). The CDR3 has 15 amino acids. V dropped 8 bases and J dropped 5 bases, with 18 bases sitting between them. Germline assignment: CDR1 SNHLY and CDR2 FYNNEI. The chain's CDR3 is CASSFFITGTGELFF. The CDR3 region has the DNA TGTGCCAGCTCTTTCTTTATTACGGGGACCGGGGAGCTGTTTTTT.

This clonotype was counted many times. J is TRBJ1-6 and V is TRBV12-3 or TRBV12-4; a possible D gene is TRBD1 (6 bases). Trimming shortened V by 4 bases and J by 4 bases, and 11 bases separated the two germline ends. This CDR3 is 15 amino acids long. The CDR3 DNA reads as TGTGCCAGCAGTTCCCGACAGGTTTATAATTCACCCCTCCACTTT. It is translated as CASSSRQVYNSPLHF.

In this sample, this clonotype turned up many times. This sequence joins TRBV7-9 and TRBJ1-2, with D tentatively TRBD1 (5 bases). CDR3 length equals 14 residues. V lost 5 bases, J lost 8 bases, and 18 bases lay in between. Germline V gene data show CDR1 as SEHNR and CDR2 as FQNEAQ (reference sequence). As DNA, the CDR3 is TGTGCCAGCAGCCCTCGGGGGAGGGCGGACGGCTACACCTTC. Protein product: CASSPRGRADGYTF.

The chain joins TRBV9 to TRBJ1-2; tentatively, D is TRBD1 (5 bases). The CDR3 runs to 15 residues. Trimming took 0 bases from V and 8 from J, leaving 17 bases between them. Germline-derived CDR1 and CDR2 are SGDLS and YYNGEE. The CDR3 sequence is CASSVATGEVGGYTF. Here the CDR3 DNA reads TGTGCCAGCAGCGTAGCCACGGGGGAGGTCGGGGGCTACACCTTC. The complete variable domain, with remaining parts taken from reference TRBV9 and TRBJ1-2, reads DSGVTQTPKHLITATGQRVTLRCSPRSGDLSVYWYQQSLDQGLQFLIQYYNGEERAKGNILERFSAQQFPDLHSELNLSSLELGDSALYFCASSVATGEVGGYTFGSGTRLTVV.

This clonotype was counted at least ten times. This chain uses TRBV6-5 with TRBJ1-5; D not certain. The CDR3 sequence is 17 residues long. Germline V lookup: CDR1 MNHEY, CDR2 SVGAGI. The ends were cut back, 0 bases at V and 0 bases at J, with 12 bases in the middle. The CDR3 bases are TGTGCCAGCAGTTACTCCTCCGGGATAGATAGCAATCAGCCCCAGCATTTT. This gives the protein CASSYSSGIDSNQPQHF.

This clonotype was recorded at least ten times. The chain employs TRBV11-2 and TRBJ1-1; D not resolved. This CDR3 region has 15 residues. Germline V gene sequence: CDR1 SGHAT, CDR2 FQNNGV. V was pared by 0 bases and J by 1 base, with 9 bases between. The CDR3 here is CASSLEPGPNTEAFF. CDR3 coding DNA: TGTGCCAGCAGCTTAGAACCAGGACCGAACACTGAAGCTTTCTTT.

V and J are TRBV3-1 and TRBJ1-1; tentative D call: TRBD1 (5 bases). Per the germline V gene, CDR1 is LGHDT and CDR2 is YNNKEL (reference sequence). The CDR3 is 15 residues long. Between the trimmed V and J ends, which lost 1 base and 4 bases, there was a span of 13 bases. Here the CDR3 DNA reads TGTGCCAGCAGCCAAGGAGGGGCGGGGGTCACTGAAGCTTTCTTT. Residues: CASSQGGAGVTEAFF.

This clonotype was seen at least ten times. CDR3 region: CASSLGDPSGSETQYF. The CDR3 DNA reads TGTGCCAGCAGCCTAGGTGACCCCTCGGGTTCAGAGACCCAGTACTTC. The rearrangement joins TRBV11-2 to TRBJ2-5; D gene uncertain. Germline V gives CDR1 SGHAT, CDR2 FQNNGV. Between the trimmed V and J ends, which lost 5 bases and 4 bases, there was a span of 20 bases. This CDR3 comprises 16 residues.

This chain uses TRBV18 with TRBJ1-1; D is possibly TRBD1 (6 bases). The V gene lost 3 bases and the J gene lost 6 bases, with 17 bases spanning the gap. CDR1 KGHSH and CDR2 LQKENI come from the germline V gene. The CDR3 loop spans 15 amino acids. The chain's CDR3 is CASSPETGKKPEAFF. The CDR3 region has the DNA TGTGCCAGCTCACCTGAGACAGGAAAAAAACCTGAAGCTTTCTTT.

This clonotype was seen ten or more times. J is TRBJ2-7 and V is TRBV29-1; tentatively, D is TRBD2 (6 bases). The CDR3 has 12 residues. The germline gives CDR1 SQVTM, CDR2 ANQGSEA. V lost 3 bases and J 6 bases, leaving 12 bases between the germline ends. CDR3 sequence reads: CSVDVASAEQYF. The CDR3 coding sequence is TGCAGCGTTGACGTCGCTAGCGCCGAGCAGTACTTC.

This clonotype was seen repeatedly, ten times or more. The chain joins TRBV30 to TRBJ2-7; 8 bases line up with TRBD2. Germline V lookup: CDR1 GTSNPN, CDR2 SVGIG (reference sequence). The V segment lost 3 bases and the J segment 4 bases; nucleotides outside the gene matches: 8. This CDR3 is 14 amino acids long. This chain's CDR3 is CAWRRRGGTYEQYF. The DNA for the CDR3 is TGTGCCTGGAGGCGCCGGGGGGGCACATACGAGCAGTACTTC.

V and J are TRBV30 and TRBJ2-7, with D possibly TRBD2 on 5 matching bases. Germline V CDR1 and CDR2: GTSNPN, SVGIG (reference sequence). The CDR3 is 12 amino acids. Trimming cost V 4 bases and J 3 bases, with 10 bases left between them. CDR3 region: CAWKRGGYEQYF. The CDR3 bases are TGTGCCTGGAAAAGAGGAGGCTACGAGCAGTACTTC.

The J gene is TRBJ1-2, the V gene TRBV6-1; TRBD1 matches at 8 bases. The CDR3 has 14 amino acids. V was pared by 7 bases and J by 3 bases, with 7 bases of the junction left unmatched. Germline lookup yields CDR1 MNHNS and CDR2 SASEGT. The CDR3 spells CASNLGQGDYGYTF. CDR3 DNA: TGTGCCAGCAACCTAGGACAGGGCGACTATGGCTACACCTTC.

This clonotype was recorded many times. The rearrangement links TRBV6-1 to TRBJ2-7; D possibly corresponds to TRBD1 (6 bases). The length of the CDR3 is 14 residues. Germline CDR1 MNHNS, CDR2 SASEGT. V lost 6 bases to trimming and J lost 4 bases, with 16 bases between them. CDR3 nucleotides: TGTGCCAGCAGCCCCACAGGGCTCGGGTACGAGCAGTACTTC. It codes for CASSPTGLGYEQYF.

This clonotype was counted a few times. Since a much larger clone is just one base distant, this may be a read error. The gene calls are TRBV20-1 and TRBJ2-5, with a weak D call TRBD2 (6 bases). The V gene lost 8 bases and the J gene lost 2 bases, with 15 bases spanning the gap. This CDR3 contains 13 residues. Germline V gene data show CDR1 as DFQATT and CDR2 as SNEGSKA (reference sequence). The CDR3 DNA follows: TGCAGTTCTCTGGACTACCCACAAGAGACCCAGTACTTC. Encoded protein: CSSLDYPQETQYF.

In its sample, this clonotype was seen many times. CDR3 nucleotide sequence: TGCGCCAGCAGCCGAGTGACAGGTTCCTACGAGCAGTACTTC. Its translation is CASSRVTGSYEQYF. V gene TRBV4-1 combines with J gene TRBJ2-7; D might be TRBD1 (6 bases). Germline V CDR1 and CDR2: MGHRA, YSYEKL. The V end lost 4 bases, the J end lost 1 base, and 11 bases lay between the germline ends. There are 14 residues in the CDR3.

Many counts were recorded for this clonotype. V and J are TRBV28 and TRBJ1-2; no clear D. CDR1 and CDR2 (germline): MDHEN, SYDVKM. The V end lost 6 bases, the J end lost 4 bases, and 9 bases lay between the germline ends. There are 12 residues in the CDR3. The CDR3 nucleotides read TGTGCCAGCAGGAGGGTTGGCTATGGCTACACCTTC. Encoded protein: CASRRVGYGYTF.

This clonotype was counted many times. J is TRBJ1-5 and V is TRBV28; no clear D gene. Trimming pared 4 bases from V and 3 bases from J, leaving 10 bases between. The CDR3 has 14 residues. The germline gives CDR1 MDHEN, CDR2 SYDVKM. DNA of the CDR3: TGTGCCAGCAGTTCAAACAGAGTCAATCAGCCCCAGCATTTT. It yields the protein CASSSNRVNQPQHF.

This clonotype was seen ten or more times. The CDR3 sequence: CASSYRSGRGGYTF. DNA of the CDR3: TGTGCCAGCAGTTACCGGTCAGGGAGAGGAGGCTACACCTTC. The chain uses TRBV6-5 and TRBJ1-2, with D perhaps matching TRBD1 (5 bases). Germline V CDR1 and CDR2: MNHEY, SVGAGI. This CDR3 region has 14 residues. The V and J ends lost 2 bases and 8 bases respectively, with 15 bases between them.

This clonotype was seen repeatedly, ten times or more. This sequence joins TRBV20-1 and TRBJ2-3, with 9 bases fitting TRBD2. Germline assignment: CDR1 DFQATT and CDR2 SNEGSKA (reference sequence). Germline trimming cut 1 base from V and 7 bases from J; bases unmatched to any gene: 12. The CDR3 is 16 amino acids. The CDR3 DNA is TGCAGTGCTAGAGGTTTGGCGGGAGGGCTCTCGTATACGCAGTATTTT. It yields the protein CSARGLAGGLSYTQYF.